These 25 T cell receptor beta chains originate from one sample sequenced in a study of blood T cell repertoires in COVID-19. The assay was immunoSEQ multiplex PCR, and TCRdb's table has in-frame clones only and misses some. The sample comprises some 28,000 clones, around 82% of which are singletons, and about 16% rests with the top ten. Sequenced input: peripheral blood. The receptors here all came from an older man with active COVID-19.

The CDR3: CASSEGLTVGQETQYF. Written as DNA, the CDR3 is TGTGCCAGCAGTGAGGGGCTGACAGTTGGACAAGAGACCCAGTACTTC. V is TRBV25-1 and J is TRBJ2-5; D may be TRBD1 (5 bases). The V gene lost 3 bases and the J gene lost 2 bases, with 16 bases spanning the gap. The CDR3 length is 16 residues. From germline, CDR1 is MGHDK and CDR2 SYGVNS.

In DNA form, the CDR3 reads TGTGCCACCAGTACTAGCGGGGGTCTCTACAATGAGCAGTTCTTC. As protein: CATSTSGGLYNEQFF. The chain combines TRBV24-1 with TRBJ2-1, with 11 bases fitting TRBD2. The junction had 3 bases not matched to a gene; V was cut back by 6 bases and J by 3 bases. This CDR3 has 15 residues. Germline V gene sequence: CDR1 KGHDR, CDR2 SFDVKD.

Only a few counts were recorded for this clone. This chain joins TRBV29-1 and TRBJ2-5, with 7 bases that match TRBD2. Germline CDR1 and CDR2: SQVTM and ANQGSEA. The CDR3 runs to 14 residues. V lost 3 bases, J lost 2 bases, and 6 bases stayed unmatched. CDR3 sequence (DNA): TGCAGCGTTGACGAAGCGGGGCCTCAAGAGACCCAGTACTTC. Translating it yields CSVDEAGPQETQYF.

This chain connects TRBV7-2 to TRBJ2-1; possible D gene TRBD2, 6 bases. This CDR3 has 17 amino acids. The V gene's germline CDR1 is SGHTA and CDR2 FQGNSA. Trimming cost V 3 bases and J 0 bases, with 15 bases left between them. The DNA of the CDR3 is TGTGCCAGCAGCTTTCGGGTAGCGGACCTCTCCTACAATGAGCAGTTCTTC. Translating gives CASSFRVADLSYNEQFF. The whole variable domain, remainder taken from reference TRBV7-2 and TRBJ2-1, is GAGVSQSPSNKVTEKGKDVELRCDPISGHTALYWYRQSLGQGLEFLIYFQGNSAPDKSGLPSDRFSAERTGGSVSTLTIQRTQQEDSAVYLCASSFRVADLSYNEQFFGPGTRLTVL.

This clone was observed a handful of times. The gene calls are TRBV9 and TRBJ2-1; D gene ambiguous. Trimming stripped 0 bases from V and 6 bases from J, with 4 bases between. This CDR3 spans 12 amino acids. Germline assignment: CDR1 SGDLS and CDR2 YYNGEE. Here the CDR3 DNA reads TGTGCCAGCAGCGTAGACAGCAATGAGCAGTTCTTC. Translating it yields CASSVDSNEQFF.

In the case of this clone: The junction departs from germline at one end; a sequencing error may be responsible. The chain has TRBV15 and TRBJ1-3; 7 bases agree with TRBD1. Per germline, CDR1 LNHNV and CDR2 YYDKDF (reference sequence). This CDR3 contains 16 residues. CDR3 sequence reads: CATSKPGTVSRNTIYF. In nucleotides, the CDR3 is TGTGCCACCAGTAAGCCCGGGACAGTCTCTCGAAACACCATATATTTT.

The V and J genes are TRBV4-1 and TRBJ2-3; 11 bases align to TRBD2. Germline V gives CDR1 MGHRA, CDR2 YSYEKL. V shed 4 bases, J shed 5 bases, and the junction held 5 bases outside the gene matches. CDR3 length equals 15 residues. The CDR3 spells CASSRLAGGLDTQYF. For the CDR3, the DNA is TGCGCCAGCAGCCGCTTAGCGGGGGGGCTAGATACGCAGTATTTT.

This rearrangement joins TRBV4-2 to TRBJ2-5, with 9 positions matching TRBD1. Germline V lookup: CDR1 LGHNA, CDR2 YNFKEQ. The ends lost 1 base at V and 0 bases at J; junction bases unmatched: 18. The CDR3 has 21 amino acids. This chain's CDR3 is CASSQGRAFFNRGQYQETQYF. CDR3 coding DNA: TGTGCCAGCAGCCAAGGCCGGGCTTTTTTCAACAGGGGGCAATACCAAGAGACCCAGTACTTC.

This clone is classed as medium-sized (0.01 to 0.1%). The V call is TRBV2, the J call TRBJ1-2; D might be TRBD1 (6 bases). Trimming removed 11 bases at V and 0 bases at J, with 10 bases between. CDR1 and CDR2 (germline): SNHLY, FYNNEI. CDR3 length: 12 amino acids. The CDR3 DNA follows: TGTGCCTCACAGGGTGCTAACTATGGCTACACCTTC. Translating gives CASQGANYGYTF.

The chain recombines TRBV27 with TRBJ1-5; D is unclear. CDR1 and CDR2 (germline): MNHEY, SMNVEV (reference sequence). This CDR3 is built from 14 residues. V lost 3 bases and J 0 bases, leaving 6 bases between the germline ends. The CDR3 loop is CASSFRYSNQPQHF. The CDR3 nucleotides read TGTGCCAGCAGTTTTCGGTATAGCAATCAGCCCCAGCATTTT.

The chain joins TRBV6-4 to TRBJ2-2, with TRBD2 identical over 14 bases. The V segment lost 1 base and the J segment 7 bases; nucleotides outside the gene matches: 14. Germline V CDR1 and CDR2: MRHNA, SNTAGT. The CDR3 is made up of 20 amino acids. In DNA form, the CDR3 reads TGTGCCAGCAGTGACTTGAAATTAGGACTAGCGGGGGGTCCAGACGGGGAGCTGTTTTTT. Its translation is CASSDLKLGLAGGPDGELFF.

J is TRBJ1-1 and V is TRBV12-3 or TRBV12-4; D perhaps matches TRBD1 (6 bases). This CDR3 contains 12 residues. V was trimmed by 6 bases and J by 7 bases, leaving 12 bases between them. This CDR3 reads CASSIVGGEAFF. DNA for the CDR3: TGTGCCAGCAGCATAGTAGGGGGTGAAGCTTTCTTT.

The chain combines TRBV30 with TRBJ1-1; 9 nucleotides match TRBD1. V lost 4 bases and J lost 1; bases outside the gene matches: 13. Germline CDR1 and CDR2: GTSNPN and SVGIG (reference sequence). The CDR3 loop spans 17 amino acids. The CDR3 DNA sequence: TGTGCCTGGAATCCTGGAACAACAGGGGGCCGGAACACTGAAGCTTTCTTT. This codes for CAWNPGTTGGRNTEAFF.

The chain is built from TRBV28 and TRBJ1-3; D remains ambiguous. Trimming removed 2 bases at V and 0 bases at J, with 8 bases between. Germline CDR1 MDHEN, CDR2 SYDVKM. The CDR3 is 15 residues long. The CDR3 loop reads CASSLPTVSGNTIYF. The CDR3 DNA reads as TGTGCCAGCAGTTTACCTACAGTCTCTGGAAACACCATATATTTT.

The chain carries TRBV24-1 and TRBJ2-3; 9 bases fit TRBD1. Germline assignment: CDR1 KGHDR and CDR2 SFDVKD. The CDR3 loop spans 17 amino acids. After removal of 6 bases from V and 0 bases from J, the junction contained 9 bases not matched to a gene. The chain's CDR3 is CATSHGGTGLSTDTQYF. For the CDR3, the DNA is TGTGCCACCAGTCATGGTGGGACAGGGCTTAGCACAGATACGCAGTATTTT.

The chain combines TRBV9 with TRBJ2-1; 12 bases agree with TRBD2. Germline-derived CDR1 and CDR2 are SGDLS and YYNGEE. This CDR3 has 18 amino acids. V gave up 1 base and J gave up 1 base; unmatched junction bases: 6. In DNA form, the CDR3 reads TGTGCCAGCAGCGTAAAGGCTAGCGGGGGGGGTTCCTACAATGAGCAGTTCTTC. It specifies CASSVKASGGGSYNEQFF.

The rearrangement links TRBV3-1 (or the pseudogene TRBV3-2) to TRBJ2-4, with 8 bases lining up with TRBD1. The V gene end was trimmed by 1 base and the J gene end by 7 bases; junction bases not matched to a gene: 9. The length of the CDR3 is 16 residues. Germline V gene lookup returns CDR1 LGHDT and CDR2 YNNKEL (reference sequence). In nucleotides, the CDR3 is TGTGCCAGCAGCCAAGCATCCCAGGGGGCGACGAACATTCAGTACTTC. Residues: CASSQASQGATNIQYF.

The chain recombines TRBV4-1 with TRBJ1-1, with 7 bases aligning to TRBD1. This CDR3 spans 15 amino acids. V lost 2 bases and J lost 6; bases outside the gene matches: 9. The V gene's germline CDR1 is MGHRA and CDR2 YSYEKL. The CDR3 coding sequence is TGCGCCAGCAGCCAACCCGACAGGGAGAGCGCTGAAGCTTTCTTT. This translates into CASSQPDRESAEAFF.

This clone has only a few counts. CDR3 in DNA: TGCGCCAGCAGCGTACAAGGGGGGGCCGTCGGAGATACGCAGTATTTT. Amino acid sequence: CASSVQGGAVGDTQYF. The V and J genes are TRBV5-1 and TRBJ2-3; the D gene is possibly TRBD2 (7 bases). Germline loops: CDR1 SGHRS, CDR2 YFSETQ. V lost 4 bases to trimming and J lost 5 bases, with 20 bases between them. The CDR3 spans 16 residues.

This sequence joins TRBV28 and TRBJ1-3, with 10 bases lining up with TRBD1. Germline CDR1 is MDHEN and CDR2 is SYDVKM. With 5 bases clipped from V and 4 bases from J, the junction kept 8 bases outside the gene matches. The CDR3 totals 16 residues. CDR3 region: CASSAGTGADGNTIYF. The DNA for the CDR3 is TGTGCCAGCAGTGCCGGGACAGGGGCTGACGGAAACACCATATATTTT.

The rearrangement links TRBV7-9 to TRBJ2-1, with TRBD2 matching 11 bases. Germline V gene data show CDR1 as SEHNR and CDR2 as FQNEAQ (reference sequence). The CDR3 has 15 amino acids. The trim removed 3 bases at V and 8 bases at J, leaving 6 bases unmatched. The chain's CDR3 is CASSLGLAVIYEQFF. CDR3 sequence (DNA): TGTGCCAGCAGCTTGGGACTAGCGGTTATATATGAGCAGTTCTTC.

The chain links TRBV14 to TRBJ1-1, with no clear D. V was pared by 1 base and J by 5 bases, with 5 bases between. The CDR3 is 12 residues long. The germline V gene encodes CDR1 SGHDN and CDR2 FVKESK. This CDR3 is CASSQGGTEAFF. DNA of the CDR3: TGTGCCAGCAGCCAAGGCGGGACTGAAGCTTTCTTT.

Only one count was recorded for this clone. The chain carries TRBV16 and TRBJ1-1; a weak D match, TRBD1 (5 bases). The CDR3 loop spans 14 amino acids. Trimming took 3 bases from V and 5 from J, leaving 13 bases between them. The germline V gene has CDR1 KGHSY and CDR2 FQNENV. The CDR3 loop is CASSQTAGGTEAFF. The DNA of the CDR3 is TGTGCCAGCAGCCAGACAGCGGGGGGAACTGAAGCTTTCTTT.

The chain links TRBV7-3 to TRBJ2-7; D may be TRBD1 (6 bases). The CDR3 spans 13 residues. V was trimmed by 5 bases and J by 3 bases, leaving 11 bases between them. Germline CDR1 reads SGHTA; CDR2 reads FQGTGA. This chain's CDR3 is CASSQTGSYEQYF. In DNA, the CDR3 is TGTGCCAGCAGCCAAACAGGGAGCTACGAGCAGTACTTC.

The V call is TRBV11-3, the J call TRBJ2-3; D might be TRBD2 (6 bases). The CDR3 is 15 amino acids. Looked up from germline, CDR1 is SGHNT and CDR2 is YENEEA. V was pared by 5 bases and J by 3 bases, with 15 bases between. The CDR3 DNA reads TGTGCCAGCAGCGCAAGACTAGGAATAACAGATACGCAGTATTTT. Protein product: CASSARLGITDTQYF.